The 10 T cell receptor beta chains below come from one sample, sequenced in a study of cytomegalovirus exposure and HLA in healthy donors. Primers: 60 Vbeta forward and 13 Jbeta reverse. Profiling relied on immunoSEQ multiplex PCR, and the TCRdb table lists in-frame clones only, not all of them. In the table there are about 110,000 clones, around 76% of which are singletons. Sequencing input: PBMCs. Receptor source: a woman between 50 and 59 years old in good health and CMV-seropositive.

This chain connects TRBV7-9 to TRBJ2-3; D call uncertain. V shed 1 base and J shed 0 bases, with 8 bases lying between them. The germline CDR1 and CDR2 sequences are SEHNR and FQNEAQ (reference sequence). The CDR3 totals 15 residues. CDR3 bases: TGTGCCAGCAGCTTAGGCAAACTGAGCACAGATACGCAGTATTTT. It codes for CASSLGKLSTDTQYF.

V gene TRBV21-1 combines with J gene TRBJ1-4; the D call TRBD1 from the table was never checked on the DNA. TRBV21-1 is tagged as a pseudogene. There are 16 residues in the CDR3. CDR3 protein: CASSTVAGATNEKLFF. The CDR3 DNA follows: TGTGCCAGCAGCACCGTGGCAGGGGCCACTAATGAAAAACTGTTTTTT.

The chain couples TRBV30 to TRBJ2-2, with a possible D match to TRBD2 (5 bases). Trimming cost V 2 bases and J 3 bases, with 19 bases left between them. The CDR3 has 17 residues. The germline CDR1 and CDR2 sequences are GTSNPN and SVGIG (reference sequence). The CDR3 DNA is TGTGCCTGGAGTTCCGGACTTTTGGTACCGCACACCGGGGAGCTGTTTTTT. Translation gives CAWSSGLLVPHTGELFF.

This chain uses TRBV15 with TRBJ2-2; D ambiguous. Trimming removed 6 bases at V and 10 bases at J, with 9 bases between. The CDR3 is made up of 11 amino acids. CDR1 is LNHNV, CDR2 YYDKDF, per germline (reference sequence). The CDR3 nucleotides are TGTGCCACCAGTAGTATAACGGAGCTGTTTTTT. Its protein is CATSSITELFF.

The J gene is TRBJ2-5, the V gene TRBV6-6; possibly TRBD2 for D (6 bases). The CDR3 loop spans 15 amino acids. Germline V gives CDR1 MNHNY, CDR2 SVGAGI (reference sequence). The V and J ends lost 0 bases and 4 bases respectively, with 12 bases between them. This CDR3 reads CASSYSGQEGETQYF. In DNA form, the CDR3 reads TGTGCCAGCAGTTACTCAGGGCAGGAGGGAGAGACCCAGTACTTC.

In its sample, this clone was seen once. This chain links TRBV18 with TRBJ1-1; 8 bases fit TRBD1. Trimming cost V 6 bases and J 1 base; bases outside gene matches: 4. The CDR3 is 14 amino acids. CDR1 is KGHSH, CDR2 LQKENI, per germline. The CDR3 protein is CASSQGAGNTEAFF. The CDR3 DNA sequence: TGTGCCAGCTCCCAGGGGGCCGGGAACACTGAAGCTTTCTTT.

This clone was seen more than once but under ten times. The chain carries TRBV28 and TRBJ2-1, with 10 bases aligning to TRBD1. This CDR3 region has 16 residues. Germline V gene lookup returns CDR1 MDHEN and CDR2 SYDVKM. J gave up 1 base and V 4 bases, and 4 bases lay outside the gene matches. Here the CDR3 reads CASSSDRGWSYNEQFF. The CDR3 DNA is TGTGCCAGCAGTTCGGACAGGGGGTGGTCCTACAATGAGCAGTTCTTC.

This clone was seen just once. The rearrangement links TRBV7-9 to TRBJ2-3; D remains ambiguous. Germline CDR1 SEHNR, CDR2 FQNEAQ (reference sequence). This CDR3 has 13 amino acids. Trimming left V 6 bases short and J 2 bases short, with 9 bases between. This CDR3 is CASRLRLTDTQYF. The CDR3 DNA reads as TGTGCCAGCAGGTTAAGACTCACAGATACGCAGTATTTT.

This clone was picked up a small number of times. The chain recombines TRBV30 with TRBJ1-2; D is unclear. The CDR3 consists of 11 residues. Trimming removed 8 bases from V and 10 bases from J, with 17 bases in between. Germline values: CDR1 GTSNPN, CDR2 SVGIG (reference sequence). Here the CDR3 DNA reads TGTGCCGGGTGGTGGAGGGTTGACTACACCTTC. Protein product: CAGWWRVDYTF.

This chain uses TRBV5-6 with TRBJ1-2; 9 positions match TRBD1. The V gene end was trimmed by 4 bases and the J gene end by 5 bases; junction bases not matched to a gene: 12. Per germline, CDR1 SGHDT and CDR2 YYEEEE. The CDR3 length is 16 residues. The CDR3 nucleotides are TGTGCCAGCAGCGCTCCGGGACAGGGCACGACTTATGGCTACACCTTC. Protein sequence: CASSAPGQGTTYGYTF.